Listed below are T cell receptor beta chains from one sample, sequenced in a study of T cell responses to AZD1222 COVID-19 vaccine. The repertoire was sequenced with immunoSEQ multiplex PCR; TCRdb's copy has only in-frame clones and lacks some. The data contain 130,000 or so clones, roughly 92% of them seen just once; the ten biggest clones take up 4.5% to 6%. Source: peripheral blood, taken on day 0 of AZD1222 vaccination. These TCRs come from an adult in good health. Each CDR3 is given with its conserved first and last residue. The order of the fields is V gene, J gene, D gene, CDR3 protein, CDR3 DNA. A D gene is named only where the DNA matches it firmly.

v_call: TRBV12-3/TRBV12-4; j_call: TRBJ2-7; d_call: NA; cdr3_aa: CASNVQYF; cdr3_nt: TGTGCCAGCAACGTGCAGTACTTC
v_call: TRBV7-9; j_call: TRBJ1-2; d_call: NA; cdr3_aa: CASMAGRGDYGYTF; cdr3_nt: TGTGCCAGCATGGCGGGGAGAGGAGACTATGGCTACACCTTC
v_call: TRBV7-9; j_call: TRBJ1-1; d_call: NA; cdr3_aa: CASSLVGQGMNTEAFF; cdr3_nt: TGTGCCAGCAGCTTGGTGGGGCAGGGCATGAACACTGAAGCTTTCTTT
v_call: TRBV9; j_call: TRBJ2-1; d_call: NA; cdr3_aa: CASSAGGSYNEQFF; cdr3_nt: TGTGCCAGCAGCGCTGGGGGCTCCTACAATGAGCAGTTCTTC
v_call: TRBV19; j_call: TRBJ1-1; d_call: NA; cdr3_aa: CASSTQPRVTIKPEAFF; cdr3_nt: TGTGCCAGTAGTACCCAACCACGGGTAACCATTAAGCCTGAAGCTTTCTTT
v_call: TRBV5-1; j_call: TRBJ2-7; d_call: NA; cdr3_aa: CASSAGQLYEQYF; cdr3_nt: TGCGCCAGCAGCGCCGGACAGCTGTACGAGCAGTACTTC
v_call: TRBV19; j_call: TRBJ2-7; d_call: TRBD1; cdr3_aa: CASSLDRDRFSEQYF; cdr3_nt: TGTGCCAGTAGTCTGGACCGGGACAGATTCTCCGAGCAGTACTTC
v_call: TRBV27; j_call: TRBJ2-7; d_call: NA; cdr3_aa: CASSLQEPYEQYF; cdr3_nt: TGTGCCAGCTCCTTACAGGAGCCTTACGAGCAGTACTTC
v_call: TRBV9; j_call: TRBJ1-2; d_call: NA; cdr3_aa: CASSVGNSANYGYTF; cdr3_nt: TGTGCCAGCAGCGTAGGTAACTCAGCTAACTATGGCTACACCTTC
v_call: TRBV27; j_call: TRBJ1-6; d_call: NA; cdr3_aa: CASRATGTYNSPLHF; cdr3_nt: TGTGCCAGCAGAGCCACTGGGACATATAATTCACCCCTCCACTTT
v_call: TRBV7-2; j_call: TRBJ2-3; d_call: TRBD2; cdr3_aa: CASSPLGRGTPDTQYF; cdr3_nt: TGTGCCAGCAGCCCCCTTGGGCGGGGGACCCCAGATACGCAGTATTTT
v_call: TRBV19; j_call: TRBJ2-1; d_call: NA; cdr3_aa: CASSAPRGGLDEQFF; cdr3_nt: TGTGCCAGTAGTGCCCCGAGGGGGGGCCTAGATGAGCAGTTCTTC